The rows below give T cell receptor beta chains drawn from one sample of a study of CD8+ T cells in alopecia areata. Here immunoSEQ multiplex PCR was the method, and the copy in TCRdb shows in-frame clones only, minus some. Of 50,000 to 70,000 clones listed, around 40% are singletons. The source material was NKG2D-low CD8+ T cells sorted from blood. The receptor source for this set is a human donor with alopecia areata. CDR3s leave out the opening cysteine and the closing phenylalanine or tryptophan. Only some rows state a clone size, as once, few, many or a class for expanded clones.

TRBJ2-5 | TRBV7-9 | 12 | . | ASSTGHIQETQY
TRBJ2-1 | TRBV6-5 | 11 | . | AGGLGGYNEQF
TRBJ1-1 | TRBV7-9 | 12 | . | ASSLAGGVTEAF
TRBJ1-1 | TRBV29-1 | 9 | . | SQGTDTEAF
TRBJ2-1 | TRBV7-9 | 8 | few | ASSFTEQF
TRBJ2-1 | TRBV30 | 11 | . | AWSWTSSNEQF
TRBJ1-2 | TRBV5-4 | 9 | . | ASRGTAGYT
TRBJ2-1 | TRBV30 | 12 | . | AWSVNRERNEQF
TRBJ1-1 | TRBV7-9 | 10 | few | ASSSPGPEAF
TRBJ1-1 | TRBV18 | 11 | . | ASSQTPGTEAF
TRBJ2-1 | TRBV27 | 11 | . | ASSPAALNEQF
TRBJ2-5 | TRBV7-2 | 13 | few | ASSWGGVTQETQY
TRBJ1-1 | TRBV4-3 | 13 | . | ASSQARGRNTEAF
TRBJ2-3 | TRBV9 | 11 | . | ASSVGGEDTQY
TRBJ2-1 | TRBV2 | 7 | once | ARGNEQF